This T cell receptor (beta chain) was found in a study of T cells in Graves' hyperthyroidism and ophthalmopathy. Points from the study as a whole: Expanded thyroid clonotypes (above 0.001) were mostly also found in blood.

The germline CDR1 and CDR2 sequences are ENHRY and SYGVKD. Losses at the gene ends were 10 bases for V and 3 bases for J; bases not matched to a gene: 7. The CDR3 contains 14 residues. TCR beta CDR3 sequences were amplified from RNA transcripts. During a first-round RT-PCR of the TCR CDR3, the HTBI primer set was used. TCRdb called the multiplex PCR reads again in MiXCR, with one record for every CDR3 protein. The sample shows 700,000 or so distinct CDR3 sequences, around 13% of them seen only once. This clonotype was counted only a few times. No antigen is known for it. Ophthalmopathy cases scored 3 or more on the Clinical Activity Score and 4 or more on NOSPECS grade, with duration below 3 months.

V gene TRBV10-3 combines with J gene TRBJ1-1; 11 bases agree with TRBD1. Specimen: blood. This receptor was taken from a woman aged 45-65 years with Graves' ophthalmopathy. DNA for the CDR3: TGTGCCAGCAGGACAGGGGGCACGTACACTGAAGCTTTCTTT. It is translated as CASRTGGTYTEAFF.